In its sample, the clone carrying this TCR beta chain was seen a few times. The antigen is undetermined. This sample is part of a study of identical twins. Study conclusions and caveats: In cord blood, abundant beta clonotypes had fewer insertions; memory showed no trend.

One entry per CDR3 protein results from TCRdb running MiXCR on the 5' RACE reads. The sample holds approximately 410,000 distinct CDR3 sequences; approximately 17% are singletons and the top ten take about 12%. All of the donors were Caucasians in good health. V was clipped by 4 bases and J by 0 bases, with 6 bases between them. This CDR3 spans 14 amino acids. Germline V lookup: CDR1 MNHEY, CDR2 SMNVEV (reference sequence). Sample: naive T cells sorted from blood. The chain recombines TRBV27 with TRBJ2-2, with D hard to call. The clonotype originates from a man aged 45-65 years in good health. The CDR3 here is CASSSEPNTGELFF. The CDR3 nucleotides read TGTGCCAGCAGTTCCGAACCGAACACCGGGGAGCTGTTTTTT.